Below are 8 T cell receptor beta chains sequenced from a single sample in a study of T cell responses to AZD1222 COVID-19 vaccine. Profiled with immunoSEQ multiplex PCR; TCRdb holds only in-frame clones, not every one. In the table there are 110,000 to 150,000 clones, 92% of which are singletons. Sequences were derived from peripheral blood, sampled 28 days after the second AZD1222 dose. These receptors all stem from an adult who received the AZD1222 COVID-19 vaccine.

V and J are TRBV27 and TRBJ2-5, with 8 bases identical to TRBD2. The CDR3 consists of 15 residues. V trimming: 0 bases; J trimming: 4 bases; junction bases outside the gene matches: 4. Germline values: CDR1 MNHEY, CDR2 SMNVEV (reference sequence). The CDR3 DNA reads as TGTGCCAGCAGTTTATCCGGCCTAGCGGGAGAGACCCAGTACTTC. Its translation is CASSLSGLAGETQYF.

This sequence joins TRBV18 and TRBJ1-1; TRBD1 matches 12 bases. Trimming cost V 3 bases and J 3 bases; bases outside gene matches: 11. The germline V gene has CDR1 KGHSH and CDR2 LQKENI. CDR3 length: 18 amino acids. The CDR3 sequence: CASSPSPGQGAWDTEAFF. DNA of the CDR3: TGTGCCAGCTCACCGTCCCCGGGACAGGGGGCGTGGGACACTGAAGCTTTCTTT.

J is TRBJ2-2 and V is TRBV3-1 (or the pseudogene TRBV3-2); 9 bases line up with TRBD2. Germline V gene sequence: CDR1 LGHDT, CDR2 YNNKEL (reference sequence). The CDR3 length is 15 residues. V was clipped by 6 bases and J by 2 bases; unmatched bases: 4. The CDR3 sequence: CASRASGTNTGELFF. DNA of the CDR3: TGTGCCAGCAGGGCTAGCGGGACCAACACCGGGGAGCTGTTTTTT.

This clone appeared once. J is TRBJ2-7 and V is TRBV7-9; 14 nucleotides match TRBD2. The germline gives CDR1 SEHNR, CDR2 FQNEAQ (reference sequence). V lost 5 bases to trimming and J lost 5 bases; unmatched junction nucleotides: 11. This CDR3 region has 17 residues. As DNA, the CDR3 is TGTGCCAGCAGCCCACCCGGGACTAGCGGGAGTCTCGACGAGCAGTACTTC. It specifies CASSPPGTSGSLDEQYF.

The DNA of the CDR3 is TGTGCCTGGAGGACTAGCGGGCCGAACTACAATGAGCAGTTCTTC. Its protein is CAWRTSGPNYNEQFF. The V and J genes are TRBV30 and TRBJ2-1; 10 bases agree with TRBD2. V was pared by 3 bases and J by 3 bases, with 5 bases of the junction left unmatched. The CDR3 has 15 amino acids. CDR1 and CDR2 (germline): GTSNPN, SVGIG (reference sequence). The entire variable domain, with the rest obtained from reference TRBV30 and TRBJ2-1, is as follows: SQTIHQWPATLVQPVGSPLSLECTVEGTSNPNLYWYRQAAGRGLQLLFYSVGIGQISSEVPQNLSASRPQDRQFILSSKKLLLSDSGFYLCAWRTSGPNYNEQFFGPGTRLTVL.

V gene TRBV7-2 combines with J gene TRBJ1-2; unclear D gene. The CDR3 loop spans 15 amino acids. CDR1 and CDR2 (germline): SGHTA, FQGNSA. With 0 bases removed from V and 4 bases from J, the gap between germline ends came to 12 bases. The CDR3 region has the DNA TGTGCCAGCAGCTTAGCGGAAGGAGCCCTCTATGGCTACACCTTC. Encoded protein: CASSLAEGALYGYTF. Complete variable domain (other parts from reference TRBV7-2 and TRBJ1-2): GAGVSQSPSNKVTEKGKDVELRCDPISGHTALYWYRQSLGQGLEFLIYFQGNSAPDKSGLPSDRFSAERTGGSVSTLTIQRTQQEDSAVYLCASSLAEGALYGYTFGSGTRLTVV.

This CDR3 is CASSSGLAGPSTDTQYF. The CDR3 DNA reads TGCGCCAGCAGCTCGGGACTAGCGGGTCCTAGCACAGATACGCAGTATTTT. This rearrangement joins TRBV5-1 to TRBJ2-3; TRBD2 matches at 12 bases. V lost 3 bases, J lost 0 bases, and 5 bases stayed unmatched. Germline lookup yields CDR1 SGHRS and CDR2 YFSETQ. This CDR3 region has 17 residues.

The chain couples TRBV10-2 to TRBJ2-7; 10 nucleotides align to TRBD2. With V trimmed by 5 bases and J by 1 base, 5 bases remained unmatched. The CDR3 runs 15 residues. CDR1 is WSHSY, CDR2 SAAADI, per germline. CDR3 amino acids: CASSTPGLASYEQYF. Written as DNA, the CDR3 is TGCGCCAGCAGTACACCGGGACTAGCGTCCTACGAGCAGTACTTC.